This T cell receptor beta chain was profiled in a study of multiple sclerosis patients with progressive multifocal leukoencephalopathy. Time point in this sample: time of PML onset. V lost 0 bases to trimming and J lost 6 bases; unmatched junction nucleotides: 5. The CDR3 totals 15 residues. From germline, CDR1 is SGHRS and CDR2 YFSETQ. This clone was counted between two and nine times. The method was immunoSEQ multiplex PCR; TCRdb's version includes in-frame clones alone and lacks a portion of them. The sample has more than 30,000 clones; around 90% are singletons. The clonotype was recovered from a woman aged 40 to 49 with progressive multifocal leukoencephalopathy. Source: PBMCs, taken from a patient treated with natalizumab. V gene TRBV5-1 combines with J gene TRBJ2-2, with TRBD1 matching over 7 bases. The CDR3 protein is CASSLVGGRAGELFF. CDR3 bases: TGCGCCAGCAGCTTGGTAGGGGGCAGAGCCGGGGAGCTGTTTTTT.